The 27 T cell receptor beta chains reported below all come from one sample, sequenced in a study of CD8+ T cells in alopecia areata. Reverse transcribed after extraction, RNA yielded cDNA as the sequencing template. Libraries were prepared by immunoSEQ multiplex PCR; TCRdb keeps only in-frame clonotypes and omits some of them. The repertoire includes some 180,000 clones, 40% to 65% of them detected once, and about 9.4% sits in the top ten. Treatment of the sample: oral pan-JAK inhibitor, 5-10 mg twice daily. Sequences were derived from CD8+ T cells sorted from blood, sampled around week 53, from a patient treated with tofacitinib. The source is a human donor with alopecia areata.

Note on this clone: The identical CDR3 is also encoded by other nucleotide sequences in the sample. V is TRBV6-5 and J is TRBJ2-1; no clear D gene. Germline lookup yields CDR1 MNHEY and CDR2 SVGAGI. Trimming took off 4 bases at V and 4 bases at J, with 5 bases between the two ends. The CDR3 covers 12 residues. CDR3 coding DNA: TGTGCCAGCAGTTCCAGGTACAATGAGCAGTTCTTC. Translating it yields CASSSRYNEQFF.

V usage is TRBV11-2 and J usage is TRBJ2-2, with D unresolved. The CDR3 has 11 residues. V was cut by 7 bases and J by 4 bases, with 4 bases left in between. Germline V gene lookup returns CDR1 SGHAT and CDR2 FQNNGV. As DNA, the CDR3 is TGTGCCAGCACCCTCACCGGGGAGCTGTTTTTT. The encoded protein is CASTLTGELFF. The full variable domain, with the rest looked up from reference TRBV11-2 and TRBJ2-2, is EAGVAQSPRYKIIEKRQSVAFWCNPISGHATLYWYQQILGQGPKLLIQFQNNGVVDDSQLPKDRFSAERLKGVDSTLKIQPAKLEDSAVYLCASTLTGELFFGEGSRLTVL.

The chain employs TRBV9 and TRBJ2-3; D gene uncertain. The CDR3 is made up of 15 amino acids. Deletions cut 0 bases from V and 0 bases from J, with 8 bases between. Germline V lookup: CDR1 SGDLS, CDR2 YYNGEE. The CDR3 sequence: CASSVEELSTDTQYF. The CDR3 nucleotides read TGTGCCAGCAGCGTAGAAGAACTGAGCACAGATACGCAGTATTTT.

The chain's CDR3 is CASSLWTGRKAKNIQYF. Written as DNA, the CDR3 is TGTGCCAGCAGCTTGTGGACAGGCCGGAAAGCCAAAAACATTCAGTACTTC. The V and J genes are TRBV13 and TRBJ2-4; 7 nucleotides line up with TRBD1. The V gene end was trimmed by 3 bases and the J gene end by 0 bases; junction bases not matched to a gene: 8. The CDR3 totals 17 residues. The germline CDR1 and CDR2 sequences are PRHDT and FYEKMQ (reference sequence).

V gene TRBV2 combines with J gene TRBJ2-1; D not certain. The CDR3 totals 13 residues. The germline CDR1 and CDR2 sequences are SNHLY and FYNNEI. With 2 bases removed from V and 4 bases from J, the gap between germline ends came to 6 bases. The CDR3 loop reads CASSEWQYNEQFF. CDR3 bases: TGTGCCAGCAGTGAATGGCAATACAATGAGCAGTTCTTC.

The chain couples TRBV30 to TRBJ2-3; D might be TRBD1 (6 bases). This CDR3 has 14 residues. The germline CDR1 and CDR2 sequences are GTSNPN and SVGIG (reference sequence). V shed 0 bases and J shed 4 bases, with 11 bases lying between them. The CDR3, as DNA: TGTGCCTGGAGTGTAGTAGGGGGAGCAGATACGCAGTATTTT. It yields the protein CAWSVVGGADTQYF.

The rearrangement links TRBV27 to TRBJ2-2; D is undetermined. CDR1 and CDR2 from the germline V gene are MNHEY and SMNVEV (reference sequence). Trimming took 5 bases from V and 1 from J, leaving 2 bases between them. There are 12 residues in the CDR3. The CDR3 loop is CASSMNTGELFF. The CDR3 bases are TGTGCCAGCAGTATGAACACCGGGGAGCTGTTTTTT.

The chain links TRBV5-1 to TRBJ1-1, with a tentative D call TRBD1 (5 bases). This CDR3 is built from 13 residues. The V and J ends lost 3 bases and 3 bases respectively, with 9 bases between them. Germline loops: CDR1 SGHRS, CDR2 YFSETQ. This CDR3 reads CASSSREYTEAFF. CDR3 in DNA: TGCGCCAGCAGCTCCAGGGAGTACACTGAAGCTTTCTTT.

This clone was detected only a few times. The CDR3 DNA is TGTGCCAGCAGTCTTTCCCCCTCGGGGGTTCAGCCCCAGCATTTT. Translated: CASSLSPSGVQPQHF. V is TRBV6-5 and J is TRBJ1-5, with D tentatively TRBD1 (5 bases). The germline gives CDR1 MNHEY, CDR2 SVGAGI. The length of the CDR3 is 15 residues. Trimming stripped 5 bases from V and 6 bases from J, with 17 bases between.

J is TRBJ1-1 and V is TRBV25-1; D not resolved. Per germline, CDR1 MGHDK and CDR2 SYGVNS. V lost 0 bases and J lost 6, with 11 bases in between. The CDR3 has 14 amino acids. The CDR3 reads CASSEYEMAAEAFF. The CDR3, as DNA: TGTGCCAGCAGTGAATATGAGATGGCAGCTGAAGCTTTCTTT.

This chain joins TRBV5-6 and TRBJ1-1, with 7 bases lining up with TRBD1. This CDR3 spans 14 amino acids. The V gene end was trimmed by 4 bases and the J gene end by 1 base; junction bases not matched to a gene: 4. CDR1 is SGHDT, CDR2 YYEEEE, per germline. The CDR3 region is CASSQTGANTEAFF. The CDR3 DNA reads TGTGCCAGCAGCCAAACAGGGGCGAACACTGAAGCTTTCTTT.

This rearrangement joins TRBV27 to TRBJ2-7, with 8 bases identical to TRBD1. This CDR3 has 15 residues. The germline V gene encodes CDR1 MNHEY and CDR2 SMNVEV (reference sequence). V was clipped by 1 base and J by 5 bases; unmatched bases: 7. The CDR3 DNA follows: TGTGCCAGCAGTTTATTGGGACAGGAGGGAGACGAGCAGTACTTC. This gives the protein CASSLLGQEGDEQYF.

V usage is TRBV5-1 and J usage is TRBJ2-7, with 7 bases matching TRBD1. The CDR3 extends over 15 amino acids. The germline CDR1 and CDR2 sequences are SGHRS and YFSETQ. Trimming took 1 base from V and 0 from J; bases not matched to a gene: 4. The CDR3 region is CASSLTGVSSYEQYF. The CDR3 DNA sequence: TGCGCCAGCAGCTTGACAGGGGTCTCCTCCTACGAGCAGTACTTC.

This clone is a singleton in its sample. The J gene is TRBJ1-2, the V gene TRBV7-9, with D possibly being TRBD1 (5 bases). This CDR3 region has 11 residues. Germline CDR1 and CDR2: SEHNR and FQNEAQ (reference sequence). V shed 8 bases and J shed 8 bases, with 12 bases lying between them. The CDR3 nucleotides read TGTGCCAGCCTAGTAGGGGACGGCTACACCTTC. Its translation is CASLVGDGYTF.

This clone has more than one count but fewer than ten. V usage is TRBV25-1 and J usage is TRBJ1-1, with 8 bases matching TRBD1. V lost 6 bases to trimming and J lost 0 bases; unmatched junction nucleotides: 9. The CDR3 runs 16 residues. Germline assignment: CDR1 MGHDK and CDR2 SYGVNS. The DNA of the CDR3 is TGTGCCAGCAGGCCCGGGACAGGATTACTGAACACTGAAGCTTTCTTT. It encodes CASRPGTGLLNTEAFF.

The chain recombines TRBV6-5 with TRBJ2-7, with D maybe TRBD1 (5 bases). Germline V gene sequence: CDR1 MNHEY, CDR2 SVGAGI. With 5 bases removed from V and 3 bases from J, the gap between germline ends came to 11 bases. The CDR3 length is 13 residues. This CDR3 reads CASSHGQGYEQYF. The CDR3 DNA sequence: TGTGCCAGCAGTCACGGACAAGGCTACGAGCAGTACTTC.

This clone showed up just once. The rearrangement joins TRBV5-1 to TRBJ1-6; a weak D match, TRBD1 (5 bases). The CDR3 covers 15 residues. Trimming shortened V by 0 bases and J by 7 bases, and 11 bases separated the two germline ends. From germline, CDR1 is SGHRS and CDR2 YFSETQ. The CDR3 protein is CASSLEGNGNSPLHF. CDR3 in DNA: TGCGCCAGCAGCTTGGAGGGGAACGGAAATTCACCCCTCCACTTT.

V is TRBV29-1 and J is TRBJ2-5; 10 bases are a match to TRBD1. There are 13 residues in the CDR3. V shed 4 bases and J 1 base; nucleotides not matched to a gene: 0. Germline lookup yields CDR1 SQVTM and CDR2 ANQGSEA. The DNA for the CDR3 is TGCAGCGTTGGGGACAGGGGCCAAGAGACCCAGTACTTC. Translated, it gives CSVGDRGQETQYF.

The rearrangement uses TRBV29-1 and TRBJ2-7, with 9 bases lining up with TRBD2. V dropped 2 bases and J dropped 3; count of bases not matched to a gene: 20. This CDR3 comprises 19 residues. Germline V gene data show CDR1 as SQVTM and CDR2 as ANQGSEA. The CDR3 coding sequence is TGCAGCGTTGAATTGTTAGCGGGGGCGCCTCTGGTCCTTGACTACGAGCAGTACTTC. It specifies CSVELLAGAPLVLDYEQYF.

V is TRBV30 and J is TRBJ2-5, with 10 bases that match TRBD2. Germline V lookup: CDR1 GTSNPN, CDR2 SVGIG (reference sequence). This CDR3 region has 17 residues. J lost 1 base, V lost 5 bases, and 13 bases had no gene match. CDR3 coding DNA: TGTGCCTGGGTGCCCTCCGGGCTAGCGGGGGTCCAAGAGACCCAGTACTTC. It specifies CAWVPSGLAGVQETQYF.

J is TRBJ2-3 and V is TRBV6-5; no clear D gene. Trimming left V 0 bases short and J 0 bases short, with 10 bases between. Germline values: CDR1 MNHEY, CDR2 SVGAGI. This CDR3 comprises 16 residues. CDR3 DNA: TGTGCCAGCAGTTACTCGAAACTAACAAGCACAGATACGCAGTATTTT. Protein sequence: CASSYSKLTSTDTQYF.

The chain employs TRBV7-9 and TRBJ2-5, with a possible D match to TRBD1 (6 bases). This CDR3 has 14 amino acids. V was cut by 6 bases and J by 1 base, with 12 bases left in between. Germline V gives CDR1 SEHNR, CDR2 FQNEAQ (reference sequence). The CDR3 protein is CASRDGQSQETQYF. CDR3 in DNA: TGTGCCAGCAGAGACGGACAGTCCCAAGAGACCCAGTACTTC. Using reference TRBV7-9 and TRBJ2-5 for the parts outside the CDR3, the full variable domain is DTGVSQNPRHKITKRGQNVTFRCDPISEHNRLYWYRQTLGQGPEFLTYFQNEAQLEKSRLLSDRFSAERPKGSFSTLEIQRTEQGDSAMYLCASRDGQSQETQYFGPGTRLLVL.

CDR3 sequence (DNA): TGTGCCAGCAGCCCTCGGGGAGGAGATACGCAGTATTTT. Translating gives CASSPRGGDTQYF. V gene TRBV11-2 combines with J gene TRBJ2-3; a weak D match, TRBD2 (6 bases). Germline assignment: CDR1 SGHAT and CDR2 FQNNGV. The V gene lost 5 bases and the J gene lost 5 bases, with 11 bases spanning the gap. The CDR3 has 13 residues.

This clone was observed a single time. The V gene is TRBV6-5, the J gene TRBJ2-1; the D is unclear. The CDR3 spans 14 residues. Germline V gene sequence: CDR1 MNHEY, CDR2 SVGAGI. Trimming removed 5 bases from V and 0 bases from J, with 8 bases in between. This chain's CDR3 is CASSPTASYNEQFF. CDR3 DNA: TGTGCCAGCAGTCCTACGGCCTCCTACAATGAGCAGTTCTTC.

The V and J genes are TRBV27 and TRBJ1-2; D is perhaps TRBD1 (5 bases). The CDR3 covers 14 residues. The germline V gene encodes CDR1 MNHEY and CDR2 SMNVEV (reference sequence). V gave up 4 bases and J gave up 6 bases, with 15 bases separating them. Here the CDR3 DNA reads TGTGCCAGCAGTTGGGGCGGGGGACTGGATGGCTACACCTTC. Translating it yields CASSWGGGLDGYTF.

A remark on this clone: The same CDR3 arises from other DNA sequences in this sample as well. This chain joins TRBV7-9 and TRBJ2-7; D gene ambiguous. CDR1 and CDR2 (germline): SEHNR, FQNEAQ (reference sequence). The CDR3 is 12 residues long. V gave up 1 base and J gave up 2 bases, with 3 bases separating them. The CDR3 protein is CASSLVPYEQYF. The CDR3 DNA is TGTGCCAGCAGCTTAGTGCCCTACGAGCAGTACTTC.

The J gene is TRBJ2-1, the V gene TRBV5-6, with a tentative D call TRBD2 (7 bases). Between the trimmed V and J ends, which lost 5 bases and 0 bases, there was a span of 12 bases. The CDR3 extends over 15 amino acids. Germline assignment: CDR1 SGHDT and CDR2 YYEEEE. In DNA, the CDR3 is TGTGCCAGCAGTGGGAGGGACATCTCCTACAATGAGCAGTTCTTC. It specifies CASSGRDISYNEQFF. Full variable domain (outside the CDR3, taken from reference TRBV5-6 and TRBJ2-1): DAGVTQSPTHLIKTRGQQVTLRCSPKSGHDTVSWYQQALGQGPQFIFQYYEEEERQRGNFPDRFSGHQFPNYSSELNVNALLLGDSALYLCASSGRDISYNEQFFGPGTRLTVL.